This T cell receptor (beta chain) was identified during a study of T cell responses to AZD1222 COVID-19 vaccine. Study results and limitations: Spike was spanned by vaccine-associated CD4 TCRs, which were dominant at 160-218 and 743-854. Only after the peak T cell response were repertoires sampled. Only 6 or 7 people who got AZD1222 tested seropositive at baseline. Vaccination with two AZD1222 doses was followed by a rise in Spike-specific TCR breadth and depth.

Points on this clone: Its specificity is unknown.

The table came from immunoSEQ multiplex PCR; TCRdb's copy has only in-frame clones and leaves some out. The table shows more than 95,000 clones, with roughly nine tenths occurring only once. The germline V and J ends were trimmed by 3 bases and 3 bases, with 19 bases remaining between them. The CDR3 extends over 17 amino acids. Germline V gene data show CDR1 as SGHTS and CDR2 as YDEGEE. The TCR sequence derives from an adult who received the AZD1222 COVID-19 vaccine. Sample: peripheral blood, taken 28 days after the second AZD1222 dose. V and J are TRBV5-8 and TRBJ1-5, with D maybe TRBD1 (6 bases). CDR3 in amino acids: CASSSRGGGAVNQPQHF. CDR3 nucleotide sequence: TGTGCCAGCAGCTCCCGTGGTGGGGGGGCGGTCAATCAGCCCCAGCATTTT.